This TCR beta chain comes out of a study of shared clonotypes between healthy human individuals. Study-level results: Few donors restricted represented genetic and exposure-history diversity.

The CDR3 loop spans 10 amino acids. V lost 7 bases, J lost 13 bases, and 7 bases stayed unmatched. Germline V lookup: CDR1 MNHNY, CDR2 SVGAGI (reference sequence). As for this clone: The antigen is unknown.

Those who donated, Caucasian adults without exception, all lived in Nashville, Tennessee. Investigators spread the genomic DNA of each subset evenly over several immunoSEQ plates. Method: immunoSEQ multiplex PCR; TCRdb's copy keeps in-frame clones and lacks some. The profile shows about 92,000 clones, around half of them singletons. The specimen sequenced was PBMCs. The chain employs TRBV6-6 and TRBJ2-7; TRBD1 aligns across 7 bases. This TCR was recovered from a woman between 40 and 55 years old in good health. Some clones in this sample may be carry-over from other donors' samples. CDR3 nucleotides: TGTGCCAGCAAAGACAGGGAGCTATACTTC. Residues: CASKDRELYF.